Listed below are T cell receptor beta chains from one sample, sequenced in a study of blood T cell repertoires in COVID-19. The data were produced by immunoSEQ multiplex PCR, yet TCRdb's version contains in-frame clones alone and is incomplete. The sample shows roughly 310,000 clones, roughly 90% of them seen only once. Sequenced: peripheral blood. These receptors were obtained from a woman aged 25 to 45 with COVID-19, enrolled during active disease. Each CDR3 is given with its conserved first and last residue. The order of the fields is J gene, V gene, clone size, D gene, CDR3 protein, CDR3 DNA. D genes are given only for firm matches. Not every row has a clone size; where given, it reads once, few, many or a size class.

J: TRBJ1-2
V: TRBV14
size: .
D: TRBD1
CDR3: CASSRRDRGGWSYGYTF
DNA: TGTGCCAGCAGCCGCCGGGACAGGGGTGGTTGGAGCTATGGCTACACCTTC

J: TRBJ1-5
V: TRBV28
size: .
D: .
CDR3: CASILDDSNQPQHF
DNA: TGTGCCAGCATCCTAGATGATAGCAATCAGCCCCAGCATTTT

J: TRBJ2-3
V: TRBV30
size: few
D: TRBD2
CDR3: CACLGLGAATDTQYF
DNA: TGTGCCTGTCTAGGACTAGGGGCAGCCACAGATACGCAGTATTTT

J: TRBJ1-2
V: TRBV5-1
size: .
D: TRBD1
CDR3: CASSKDRAFDGYTF
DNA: TGCGCCAGCAGCAAGGACAGGGCTTTTGATGGCTACACCTTC

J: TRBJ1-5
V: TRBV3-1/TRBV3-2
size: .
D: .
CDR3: CASSLGQKHQPQHF
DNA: TGTGCCAGCAGCCTCGGACAGAAACATCAGCCCCAGCATTTT

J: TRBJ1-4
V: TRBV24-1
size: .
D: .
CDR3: CATSDATGKLFF
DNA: TGTGCCACCAGTGACGCTACCGGAAAACTGTTTTTT

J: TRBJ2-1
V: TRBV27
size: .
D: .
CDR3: CASSARTYPNEQFF
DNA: TGTGCCAGCAGTGCCCGGACTTATCCCAATGAGCAGTTCTTC

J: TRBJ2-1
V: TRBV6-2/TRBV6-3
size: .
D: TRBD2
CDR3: CASSPGTSGPSYNEQFF
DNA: TGTGCCAGCAGCCCTGGGACTAGCGGCCCTTCCTACAATGAGCAGTTCTTC

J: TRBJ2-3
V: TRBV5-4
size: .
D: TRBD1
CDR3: CASSPSRQGISTDTQYF
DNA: TGTGCCAGCAGCCCATCAAGACAGGGGATTAGCACAGATACGCAGTATTTT

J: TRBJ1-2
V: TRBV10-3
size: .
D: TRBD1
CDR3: CAISPNSGTGGYGYTF
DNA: TGTGCCATCAGTCCAAATTCCGGGACAGGGGGCTATGGCTACACCTTC

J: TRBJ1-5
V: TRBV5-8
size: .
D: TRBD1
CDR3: CASSPGTGSNQPQHF
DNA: TGTGCCAGCAGCCCAGGGACAGGCTCAAATCAGCCCCAGCATTTT

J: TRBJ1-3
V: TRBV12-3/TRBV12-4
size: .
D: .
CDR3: CASSGQLGNTIYF
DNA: TGTGCCAGCAGTGGACAGCTTGGAAACACCATATATTTT

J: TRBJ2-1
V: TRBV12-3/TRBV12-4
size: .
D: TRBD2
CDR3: CASSLTSVEQFF
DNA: TGTGCCAGCAGTTTAACTAGCGTTGAGCAGTTCTTC

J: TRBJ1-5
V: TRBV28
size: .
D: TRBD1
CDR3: CASRLRTGGLNQPQHF
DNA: TGTGCCAGCAGACTCAGGACAGGGGGACTCAATCAGCCCCAGCATTTT

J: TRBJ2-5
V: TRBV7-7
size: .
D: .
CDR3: CASSSEIGETQYF
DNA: TGTGCCAGCAGCTCGGAGATTGGAGAGACCCAGTACTTC

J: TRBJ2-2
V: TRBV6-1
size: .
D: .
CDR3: CASSEGQGENTGELFF
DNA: TGTGCCAGCAGTGAAGGGCAGGGTGAGAACACCGGGGAGCTGTTTTTT

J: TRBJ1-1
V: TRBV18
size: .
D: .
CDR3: CASSVGGMMNTEAFF
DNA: TGTGCCAGCTCCGTGGGGGGAATGATGAACACTGAAGCTTTCTTT

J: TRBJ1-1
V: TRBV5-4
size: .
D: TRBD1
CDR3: CASSSGTGRHTEAFF
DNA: TGTGCCAGCAGCTCTGGGACAGGACGGCACACTGAAGCTTTCTTT

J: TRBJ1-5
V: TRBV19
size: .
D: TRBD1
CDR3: CASSSLDRDSNQPQHF
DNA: TGTGCCAGTAGTTCCCTCGACAGGGATAGCAATCAGCCCCAGCATTTT

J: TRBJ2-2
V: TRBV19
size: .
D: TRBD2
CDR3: CASSGTSGTGELFF
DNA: TGTGCCAGTAGTGGGACTAGTGGTACCGGGGAGCTGTTTTTT

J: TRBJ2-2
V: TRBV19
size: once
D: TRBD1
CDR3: CASSKGQGAGTGELFF
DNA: TGTGCCAGTAGTAAGGGACAGGGGGCTGGCACCGGGGAGCTGTTTTTT

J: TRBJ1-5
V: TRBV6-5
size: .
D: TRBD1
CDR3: CASRSDRGADQPQHF
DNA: TGTGCCAGCAGATCCGACAGGGGGGCGGATCAGCCCCAGCATTTT

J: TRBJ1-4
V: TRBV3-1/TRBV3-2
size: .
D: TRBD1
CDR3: CASSRGQGTTNEKLFF
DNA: TGTGCCAGCAGCCGGGGACAGGGAACAACTAATGAAAAACTGTTTTTT

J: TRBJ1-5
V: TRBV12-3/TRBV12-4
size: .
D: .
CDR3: CASSLYTNQPQHF
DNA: TGTGCCAGCAGTCTGTACACGAATCAGCCCCAGCATTTT

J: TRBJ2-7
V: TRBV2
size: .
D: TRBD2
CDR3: CASSSSGVQGSYEQYF
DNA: TGTGCCAGCAGCTCAAGCGGGGTCCAGGGCTCCTACGAGCAGTACTTC

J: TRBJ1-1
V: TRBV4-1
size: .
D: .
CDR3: CASSQENWWQGKERTEAFF
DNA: TGCGCCAGCAGCCAAGAGAACTGGTGGCAGGGTAAGGAGCGCACTGAAGCTTTCTTT

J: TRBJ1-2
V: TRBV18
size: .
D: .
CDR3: CASSPKGDSNYGYTF
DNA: TGTGCCAGCTCCCCTAAAGGTGACAGCAACTATGGCTACACCTTC

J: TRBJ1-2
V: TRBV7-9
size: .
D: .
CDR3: CASSLGAPYGYTF
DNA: TGTGCCAGCAGCTTAGGGGCCCCCTATGGCTACACCTTC

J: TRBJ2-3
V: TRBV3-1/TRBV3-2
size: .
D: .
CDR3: CASSQVQAGSDTQYF
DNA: TGTGCCAGCAGCCAAGTCCAAGCGGGTTCAGATACGCAGTATTTT

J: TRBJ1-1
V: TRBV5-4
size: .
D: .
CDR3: CASSYRLGTNTEAFF
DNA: TGTGCCAGCTCGTATCGCCTCGGGACTAACACTGAAGCTTTCTTT

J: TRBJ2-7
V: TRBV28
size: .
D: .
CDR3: CAVNRASSYEQYF
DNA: TGTGCCGTCAACAGGGCCAGCTCCTACGAGCAGTACTTC

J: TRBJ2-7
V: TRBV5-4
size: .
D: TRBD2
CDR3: CASSSRTSIEQYF
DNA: TGTGCCAGCAGCTCCAGGACTAGTATCGAGCAGTACTTC

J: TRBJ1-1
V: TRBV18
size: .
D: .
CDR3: CASSPGQLNTEAFF
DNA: TGTGCCAGCTCACCCGGACAGTTAAACACTGAAGCTTTCTTT

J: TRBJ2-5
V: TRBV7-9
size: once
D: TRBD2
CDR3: CASSFIAGVETQYF
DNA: TGTGCCAGCAGCTTTATAGCGGGAGTAGAGACCCAGTACTTC

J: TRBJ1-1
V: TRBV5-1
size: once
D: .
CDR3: CASSLGRVTEAFF
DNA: TGCGCCAGCAGCTTGGGCAGGGTCACTGAAGCTTTCTTT

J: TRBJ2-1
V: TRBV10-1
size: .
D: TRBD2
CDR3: CASRESSGNEQFF
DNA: TGCGCCAGCAGGGAATCTAGCGGCAATGAGCAGTTCTTC

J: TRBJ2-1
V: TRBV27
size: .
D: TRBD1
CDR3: CASSSQRQGARLGSYNEQFF
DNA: TGTGCCAGCAGTTCACAAAGACAGGGGGCTAGACTAGGCTCCTACAATGAGCAGTTCTTC

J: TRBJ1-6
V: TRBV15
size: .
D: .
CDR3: CATSRETAENSPLHF
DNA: TGTGCCACCAGCAGAGAAACAGCAGAGAATTCACCCCTCCACTTT

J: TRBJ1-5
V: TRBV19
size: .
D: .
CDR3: CASSIGQGNQPQHF
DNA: TGTGCCAGTAGTATAGGGCAAGGCAATCAGCCCCAGCATTTT

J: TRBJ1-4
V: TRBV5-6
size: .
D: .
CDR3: CASSRSGTGEKLFF
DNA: TGTGCCAGCAGCCGCTCTGGAACGGGGGAAAAACTGTTTTTT

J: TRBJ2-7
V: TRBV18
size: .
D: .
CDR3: CASSLSGARAYEQYF
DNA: TGTGCCAGCTCACTTTCAGGGGCGCGGGCCTACGAGCAGTACTTC

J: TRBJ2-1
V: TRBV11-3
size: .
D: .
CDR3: CASSVGGYNEQFF
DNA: TGTGCCAGCAGCGTCGGGGGCTACAATGAGCAGTTCTTC

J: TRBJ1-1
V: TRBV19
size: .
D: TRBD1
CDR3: CASSVPVGTGVAEAFF
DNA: TGTGCCAGTAGTGTCCCCGTTGGGACAGGGGTCGCTGAAGCTTTCTTT

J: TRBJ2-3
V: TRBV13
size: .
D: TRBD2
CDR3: CASSPRTSGDTQYF
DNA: TGTGCCAGCAGCCCGAGGACTAGCGGAGATACGCAGTATTTT

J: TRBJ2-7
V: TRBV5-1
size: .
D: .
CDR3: CASSWPDTGYEQYF
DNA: TGCGCCAGCAGCTGGCCGGACACCGGCTACGAGCAGTACTTC

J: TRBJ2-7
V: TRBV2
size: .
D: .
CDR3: CASSEGGESYEQYF
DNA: TGTGCCAGCAGTGAAGGGGGGGAATCCTACGAGCAGTACTTC

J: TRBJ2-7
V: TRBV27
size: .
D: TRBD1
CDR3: CASSPRTGTYEQYF
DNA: TGTGCCAGCAGTCCACGGACAGGGACCTACGAGCAGTACTTC

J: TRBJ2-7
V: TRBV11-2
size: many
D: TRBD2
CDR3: CASSLGTSGTYEQYF
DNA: TGTGCCAGCAGCTTGGGGACTAGCGGGACCTACGAGCAGTACTTC

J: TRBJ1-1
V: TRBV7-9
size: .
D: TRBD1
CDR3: CASSQGGAVTGETAFF
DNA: TGTGCCAGCAGCCAGGGGGGAGCGGTGACAGGGGAAACGGCTTTCTTT

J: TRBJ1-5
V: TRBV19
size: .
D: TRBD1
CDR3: CASSRTGLQPQHF
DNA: TGTGCCAGTAGTCGGACAGGTTTGCAGCCCCAGCATTTT

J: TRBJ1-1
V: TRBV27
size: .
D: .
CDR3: CASSFAGSNTEAFF
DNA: TGTGCCAGCAGTTTTGCAGGGTCAAACACTGAAGCTTTCTTT

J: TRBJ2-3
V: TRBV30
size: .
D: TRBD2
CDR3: CAWSDLAGGDTQYF
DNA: TGTGCCTGGAGTGACCTAGCGGGAGGAGATACGCAGTATTTT

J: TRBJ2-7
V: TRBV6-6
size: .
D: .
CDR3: CASAGTLSYEQYF
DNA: TGTGCCAGCGCCGGGACACTGTCCTACGAGCAGTACTTC